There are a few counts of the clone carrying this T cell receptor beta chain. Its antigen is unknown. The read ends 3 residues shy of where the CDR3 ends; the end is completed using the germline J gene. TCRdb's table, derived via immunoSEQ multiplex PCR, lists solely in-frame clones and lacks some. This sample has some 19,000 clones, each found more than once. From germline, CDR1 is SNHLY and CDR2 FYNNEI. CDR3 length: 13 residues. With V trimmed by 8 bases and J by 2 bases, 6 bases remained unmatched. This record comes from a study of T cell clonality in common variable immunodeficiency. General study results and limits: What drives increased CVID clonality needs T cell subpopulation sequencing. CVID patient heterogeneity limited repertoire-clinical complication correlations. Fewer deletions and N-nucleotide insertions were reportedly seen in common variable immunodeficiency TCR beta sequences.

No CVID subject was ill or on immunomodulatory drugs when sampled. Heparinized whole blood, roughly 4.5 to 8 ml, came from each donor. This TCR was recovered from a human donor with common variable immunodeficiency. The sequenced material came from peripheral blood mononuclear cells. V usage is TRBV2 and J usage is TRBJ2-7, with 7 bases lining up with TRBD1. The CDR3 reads CASAKGQTYEQYF. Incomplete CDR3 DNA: TGTGCCAGCGCAAAGGGACAGACCTACGAG.